This T cell receptor beta chain was sequenced during a study of T cells in Graves' hyperthyroidism and ophthalmopathy. Findings and limits, study-wide: Prediction of ophthalmopathy progression came a median around 6.1 months pre-onset.

Among the patients, aged 18 to 65, hyperthyroidism was newly diagnosed and had lasted under 2 months. Criteria for exclusion of patients were uncontrolled infection, other autoimmune disease, pregnancy or lactation. Using RNA transcripts as the source, TCR beta CDR3 regions were amplified. First-round RT-PCR targeting the TCR CDR3 was performed with the HTBI primer set. One entry per CDR3 protein results from TCRdb running MiXCR on the multiplex PCR reads. The table has about 540,000 distinct CDR3 sequences, around 42% seen once. This clonotype was observed at least ten times. What it binds is unknown. V was clipped by 2 bases and J by 8 bases; unmatched bases: 7. The CDR3 spans 16 residues.

This chain links TRBV12-3 or TRBV12-4 with TRBJ1-6; TRBD1 aligns across 9 bases. The TCR comes from a woman in her late teens or twenties with Graves' hyperthyroidism. Source material: peripheral blood or thyroid tissue (not recorded which). CDR3 in DNA: TGTGCCAGCAGTTTAAGGGCTACAGGGGGCGATTCACCCCTCCACTTT. Amino acids: CASSLRATGGDSPLHF.